This T cell receptor beta chain was captured by sequencing in a study of shared clonotypes between healthy human individuals. The germline V gene encodes CDR1 SGHAT and CDR2 FQNNGV. The CDR3 extends over 13 amino acids. Trimming cost V 3 bases and J 5 bases; bases outside gene matches: 2. This clone was seen once. The antigen remains unidentified. The sample holds other DNA sequences that translate to the same CDR3. Whole-study findings and limits: Shared clonotypes across all four donors exceeded non-shared ones in generation probability.

TCRdb's copy holds only in-frame clones and misses some; the assay was immunoSEQ multiplex PCR. Counted here are 2,500,000 or so clones, 85% to 95% occurring once; the ten biggest clones make up over 0.12%. This chain joins TRBV11-2 and TRBJ2-5, with TRBD1 identical over 8 bases. Sequencing was done on a sample of naive CD4+ T cells sorted from blood. Subset in this sample: CD45RA+ positively selected. The receptor was derived from a man aged 18 to 29 in good health. In nucleotides, the CDR3 is TGTGCCAGCAGCTTCACAGGGGGGGAGACCCAGTACTTC. This sequence encodes CASSFTGGETQYF.